What follows describes a single T cell receptor beta chain. Its antigen is currently unknown. Every donor contributed at least one pre-ART and at least two post-ART PBMC samples. These data originate in a study of long-term antiretroviral therapy in people with HIV. Study-wide findings and caveats: The range of CDR3 lengths in HIV repertoires proved narrower than that found in controls. Diversity remained lower than transplant donor controls, even though it increased after ART.

The run of the v3.0 immunoSEQ assay was at survey level. Profiled with immunoSEQ multiplex PCR; TCRdb holds only in-frame clones, not every one. The repertoire has about 27,000 clones, roughly 80% of them found once; the top ten carry approximately 11%. The material was unsorted PBMCs, obtained 0.8 years before starting antiretroviral therapy. The sequence came from a man aged 18 to 30 with HIV.

The CDR3 spells CASSARDSFTGELFF. The CDR3 DNA reads TGTGCCAGCAGCGCCCGGGACAGTTTTACCGGGGAGCTGTTTTTT. This chain uses TRBV9 with TRBJ2-2, with 7 bases identical to TRBD1. Germline lookup yields CDR1 SGDLS and CDR2 YYNGEE. V trimming: 3 bases; J trimming: 5 bases; junction bases outside the gene matches: 7. This CDR3 region has 15 residues.